Each of the 31 T cell receptor beta chains below was sequenced from the same sample in a study of metastatic and nonmetastatic thyroid tumors. Thyroid surgery had not been preceded by any treatment in any patient. From the PCR reads, TCRdb re-called clones with MiXCR. Of some 7,400 clones listed, 25% to 35% were seen once; the top ten hold around 25%. Sequenced material: adjacent normal tissue. The receptors were gathered from a male donor with papillary thyroid cancer or a benign thyroid nodule (not recorded which). Some clones in this sample may be carry-over from other donors' samples.

This clone was seen many times. The chain is built from TRBV18 and TRBJ1-1; the D is unclear. Trimming stripped 5 bases from V and 7 bases from J, with 14 bases between. Germline V gives CDR1 KGHSH, CDR2 LQKENI. The CDR3 runs to 13 residues. CDR3: CASSETANGEAFF. In DNA form, the CDR3 reads TGTGCCAGCTCAGAGACCGCTAACGGTGAAGCTTTCTTT.

The rearrangement uses TRBV20-1 and TRBJ2-5, with D perhaps matching TRBD2 (6 bases). Between the trimmed V and J ends, which lost 3 bases and 3 bases, there was a span of 17 bases. Per germline, CDR1 DFQATT and CDR2 SNEGSKA (reference sequence). The CDR3 is 15 residues long. CDR3: CSASGVLGTEETQYF. In DNA form, the CDR3 reads TGCAGTGCTAGCGGCGTACTAGGGACTGAAGAGACCCAGTACTTC.

The chain couples TRBV12-3 or TRBV12-4 to TRBJ2-1; 10 bases align to TRBD2. V lost 5 bases to trimming and J lost 6 bases; unmatched junction nucleotides: 4. This CDR3 is built from 14 residues. In nucleotides, the CDR3 is TGTGCCAGCAGTAAGCGGGGGGGCGTCAATGAGCAGTTCTTC. It encodes CASSKRGGVNEQFF.

J is TRBJ2-3 and V is TRBV12-3 or TRBV12-4, with 9 bases lining up with TRBD2. The ends lost 5 bases at V and 3 bases at J; junction bases unmatched: 6. This CDR3 is 15 amino acids long. CDR3 region: CASSLGLASTDTQYF. Here the CDR3 DNA reads TGTGCCAGCAGTCTCGGACTAGCGTCTACAGATACGCAGTATTTT.

This clone has just a few counts. V is TRBV11-2 and J is TRBJ1-1; D may be TRBD1 (5 bases). CDR3 length equals 15 residues. Germline loops: CDR1 SGHAT, CDR2 FQNNGV. The V gene lost 5 bases and the J gene lost 7 bases, with 20 bases spanning the gap. The CDR3 spells CASSLGGTVYFEAFF. The CDR3 nucleotides read TGTGCCAGCAGCCTTGGAGGGACGGTCTATTTTGAAGCTTTCTTT.

On this clone: Since a much larger clone is just one base distant, this may be a read error. The conserved phenylalanine or tryptophan is not found at the CDR3 terminus, so this likely reflects a read error. The DNA is left out, because the CDR3 cannot be placed on it with certainty; the CDR3 is given as TCRdb lists it. The genes are TRBV3-1 and TRBJ2-6. Germline V lookup: CDR1 LGHDT, CDR2 YNNKEL (reference sequence). The CDR3 length equals 13 residues, ends included. CDR3 residues: CASSQGGANVLTL.

This clone rates as medium-sized. This chain links TRBV19 with TRBJ2-3, with D uncertain. The CDR3 extends over 11 amino acids. Trimming left V 8 bases short and J 6 bases short, with 9 bases between. Germline V gene sequence: CDR1 LNHDA, CDR2 SQIVND (reference sequence). CDR3 sequence: CASGGMDTQYF. As DNA, the CDR3 is TGTGCCAGTGGTGGGATGGATACGCAGTATTTT.

This clone was observed once. This chain joins TRBV4-1 and TRBJ1-2; a weak D match, TRBD1 (6 bases). The germline V gene has CDR1 MGHRA and CDR2 YSYEKL. The length of the CDR3 is 15 residues. The V and J ends lost 3 bases and 6 bases respectively, with 17 bases between them. The CDR3 protein is CASSQPPGHTNGYTF. The CDR3 DNA is TGCGCCAGCAGCCAGCCTCCGGGACACACGAATGGCTACACCTTC.

This clone has only a few counts. The CDR3 nucleotides read TGTGCCAGCAGAGACACGGGAGCTGAAGCTTTCTTT. This codes for CASRDTGAEAFF. V gene TRBV6-4 combines with J gene TRBJ1-1; D remains ambiguous. The CDR3 is 12 residues long. Germline CDR1 and CDR2: MRHNA and SNTAGT. Trimming cost V 6 bases and J 6 bases, with 11 bases left between them.

The chain employs TRBV5-6 and TRBJ2-7; D ambiguous. The CDR3 is 16 amino acids. V was trimmed by 3 bases and J by 0 bases, leaving 16 bases between them. Germline V CDR1 and CDR2: SGHDT, YYEEEE. This chain's CDR3 is CASSSLPDPTSYEQYF. Written as DNA, the CDR3 is TGTGCCAGCAGCTCATTGCCGGACCCGACCTCCTACGAGCAGTACTTC. Together with reference TRBV5-6 and TRBJ2-7, the CDR3 gives the full variable domain: DAGVTQSPTHLIKTRGQQVTLRCSPKSGHDTVSWYQQALGQGPQFIFQYYEEEERQRGNFPDRFSGHQFPNYSSELNVNALLLGDSALYLCASSSLPDPTSYEQYFGPGTRLTVT.

This clone showed up just a few times. One end of the junction fails to match germline, which may point to a read error. This sample also contains other DNA sequences that code for the same CDR3. The chain's CDR3 is CASSSAPISYNEQLF. CDR3 DNA: TGCGCCAGCAGCTCAGCGCCTATCTCATACAATGAGCAGCTCTTC. The rearrangement links TRBV10-2 to TRBJ2-1; D not certain. The CDR3 length is 15 residues. The germline V gene has CDR1 WSHSY and CDR2 SAAADI.

The chain combines TRBV20-1 with TRBJ1-2, with TRBD1 as a possible D gene (6 bases). Trimming pared 0 bases from V and 6 bases from J, leaving 20 bases between. This CDR3 spans 16 amino acids. CDR1 is DFQATT, CDR2 SNEGSKA, per germline (reference sequence). CDR3 in amino acids: CSARDLGRGIGNGYTF. The CDR3 DNA reads TGCAGTGCTAGAGACCTAGGGAGGGGGATCGGAAATGGCTACACCTTC.

This chain connects TRBV28 to TRBJ2-2; 9 bases fit TRBD1. CDR1 MDHEN and CDR2 SYDVKM come from the germline V gene. The CDR3 sequence is 18 residues long. Trimming took 6 bases from V and 4 from J; bases not matched to a gene: 15. The CDR3 here is CASSFSPHRGRGTGELFF. The CDR3 DNA sequence: TGTGCCAGCAGCTTTTCCCCTCACAGGGGGCGCGGCACCGGGGAGCTGTTTTTT.

The chain is built from TRBV6-1 and TRBJ1-1; 7 positions match TRBD1. Germline trimming cut 5 bases from V and 2 bases from J; bases unmatched to any gene: 8. The germline gives CDR1 MNHNS, CDR2 SASEGT. The CDR3 loop spans 15 amino acids. The CDR3 is CASSRTGPFNTEAFF. The CDR3, as DNA: TGTGCCAGCAGTCGGACAGGCCCCTTTAACACTGAAGCTTTCTTT.

The CDR3 region is CASSLPSYEQYF. The CDR3 DNA follows: TGCGCCAGCAGCTTGCCTTCCTACGAGCAGTACTTC. The rearrangement joins TRBV5-1 to TRBJ2-7; D is unclear. CDR3 length: 12 residues. Trimming cost V 1 base and J 1 base, with 3 bases left between them. CDR1 is SGHRS and CDR2 is YFSETQ in the germline V gene.

This clone was observed a handful of times. The rearrangement joins TRBV2 to TRBJ2-7; TRBD2 matches at 12 bases. The ends lost 6 bases at V and 2 bases at J; junction bases unmatched: 5. CDR3 size: 15 residues. Germline-derived CDR1 and CDR2 are SNHLY and FYNNEI. Here the CDR3 reads CASSPTSGRTYEQYF. In DNA, the CDR3 is TGTGCCAGCAGCCCTACTAGCGGGAGGACCTACGAGCAGTACTTC.

This clone was detected a few times. The rearrangement uses TRBV6-7 and TRBJ2-5, with D perhaps TRBD2 (6 bases). TRBV6-7 is sorted into the ORF group, with uncertain function. This CDR3 has 15 residues. V was shortened by 0 bases and J by 2 bases, with 10 bases between the two germline ends. CDR3 in DNA: TGTGCCAGCAGTTACTCGACGGGAGCTCAAGAGACCCAGTACTTC. As protein: CASSYSTGAQETQYF.

There are a few counts of this clone. At one of its ends the junction is not consistent with the germline gene, which may arise from a read error. The chain couples TRBV25-1 to TRBJ1-2; a weak D match, TRBD1 (5 bases). Germline V gives CDR1 MGHDK, CDR2 SYGVNS. The CDR3 is 13 residues long. CDR3 DNA: TGTGCCAGCAGTGAATGGGGCAGCTATTGCTACACCTTC. It encodes CASSEWGSYCYTF.

The gene calls are TRBV10-3 and TRBJ1-1; D gene uncertain. This CDR3 has 15 residues. V was pared by 0 bases and J by 1 base, with 9 bases between. Germline V CDR1 and CDR2: ENHRY, SYGVKD. The DNA of the CDR3 is TGTGCCATCAGTGAGTCAGGGTTCTCGAACACTGAAGCTTTCTTT. It encodes CAISESGFSNTEAFF.

The chain employs TRBV6-1 and TRBJ1-1; D call uncertain. Germline V gene sequence: CDR1 MNHNS, CDR2 SASEGT. V was cut by 6 bases and J by 2 bases, with 10 bases left in between. The CDR3 loop spans 13 amino acids. The CDR3 coding sequence is TGTGCCAGCAGCCCACGACAAAACACTGAAGCTTTCTTT. Protein sequence: CASSPRQNTEAFF.

This clone has more than one count but fewer than ten. The CDR3 is CASTHAGQDMNTEAFF. CDR3 nucleotide sequence: TGCGCCAGCACCCACGCGGGACAGGACATGAACACTGAAGCTTTCTTT. The chain links TRBV5-1 to TRBJ1-1; 8 bases agree with TRBD1. V lost 6 bases to trimming and J lost 0 bases; unmatched junction nucleotides: 10. The CDR3 has 16 amino acids. Germline lookup yields CDR1 SGHRS and CDR2 YFSETQ.

This clone was counted a few times. The genes are TRBV28 and TRBJ1-2; 11 positions match TRBD1. The CDR3 loop spans 14 amino acids. Germline trimming cut 6 bases from V and 8 bases from J; bases unmatched to any gene: 8. Germline CDR1 is MDHEN and CDR2 is SYDVKM. CDR3 nucleotide sequence: TGTGCCAGCAGCCGCGATGGGACAGGGGGAGGCTACACCTTC. Protein: CASSRDGTGGGYTF.

The CDR3 sequence is CASSFALSDTQYF. CDR3 bases: TGCGCCAGCAGCTTCGCCCTATCAGATACGCAGTATTTT. V gene TRBV5-1 combines with J gene TRBJ2-3; D uncertain. The germline V gene has CDR1 SGHRS and CDR2 YFSETQ. Deletions cut 2 bases from V and 4 bases from J, with 8 bases between. CDR3 length: 13 residues.

The V gene is TRBV28, the J gene TRBJ2-5; D uncertain. Germline V gene data show CDR1 as MDHEN and CDR2 as SYDVKM. With 6 bases removed from V and 7 bases from J, the gap between germline ends came to 15 bases. CDR3 size: 13 residues. In nucleotides, the CDR3 is TGTGCCAGCAGGGAAGGACCGCTAGGGACCCAGTACTTC. Its protein is CASREGPLGTQYF.

In its sample, this clone ranks as medium-sized. The chain carries TRBV7-2 and TRBJ2-2; D is possibly TRBD1 (7 bases). Germline loops: CDR1 SGHTA, CDR2 FQGNSA. This CDR3 has 16 amino acids. Trimming left V 5 bases short and J 3 bases short, with 16 bases between. CDR3 residues: CASSPGGRGHTGELFF. The CDR3 DNA follows: TGTGCCAGCAGCCCAGGGGGGCGGGGTCACACCGGGGAGCTGTTTTTT.

V gene TRBV6-2 or TRBV6-3 combines with J gene TRBJ1-5, with D uncertain. The germline V gene encodes CDR1 MNHEY and CDR2 SVGEGT. This CDR3 comprises 13 residues. The V end was cut by 5 bases, the J end by 2 bases, with 7 bases between. The CDR3 DNA reads as TGTGCCAGCAGTCCCCTTGGCAATCAGCCCCAGCATTTT. Protein product: CASSPLGNQPQHF.

This clone occurred many times. One junction end does not reproduce the germline sequence, and a read error may be involved. V gene TRBV28 combines with J gene TRBJ2-3, with 9 bases aligning to TRBD2. The CDR3 has 15 amino acids. Germline V gene sequence: CDR1 MDHEN, CDR2 SYDVKM. This CDR3 is CASSLGTSSTGTQYF. The CDR3 nucleotides are TGTGCCAGCAGTTTGGGGACTAGCAGCACAGGTACGCAGTATTTT.

As regards this clone: Sequence at one end of the junction differs from germline and may be a read error. The V gene is TRBV6-5, the J gene TRBJ2-6, with 7 bases matching TRBD1. Germline V CDR1 and CDR2: MNHEY, SVGAGI. The CDR3 is made up of 15 amino acids. In DNA form, the CDR3 reads TGTGCCATCCGGGCAGGGGGATCTTGGGCCAACTTCCTGACTTTC. Protein product: CAIRAGGSWANFLTF.

The CDR3 protein is CASDTSYEQYF. The CDR3 DNA is TGTGCCAGCGACACTTCCTACGAGCAGTACTTC. The chain carries TRBV28 and TRBJ2-7; D is uncertain. The CDR3 sequence is 11 residues long. V was pared by 8 bases and J by 1 base, with 6 bases between. Germline V lookup: CDR1 MDHEN, CDR2 SYDVKM.

The rearrangement joins TRBV7-3 to TRBJ2-3, with D uncertain. The CDR3 extends over 14 amino acids. The V end was cut by 1 base, the J end by 6 bases, with 11 bases between. Germline V gene data show CDR1 as SGHTA and CDR2 as FQGTGA. The CDR3 region is CASSLSGQTDTQYF. In DNA, the CDR3 is TGTGCCAGCAGCTTAAGCGGTCAGACGGATACGCAGTATTTT.

The chain is built from TRBV20-1 and TRBJ1-6; 7 bases agree with TRBD1. V lost 1 base, J lost 4 bases, and 7 bases stayed unmatched. The CDR3 spans 16 residues. The germline V gene encodes CDR1 DFQATT and CDR2 SNEGSKA (reference sequence). The CDR3 region has the DNA TGCAGTGCTAGAGCTTCGGGACAGCCATATAATTCACCCCTCCACTTT. The encoded protein is CSARASGQPYNSPLHF.